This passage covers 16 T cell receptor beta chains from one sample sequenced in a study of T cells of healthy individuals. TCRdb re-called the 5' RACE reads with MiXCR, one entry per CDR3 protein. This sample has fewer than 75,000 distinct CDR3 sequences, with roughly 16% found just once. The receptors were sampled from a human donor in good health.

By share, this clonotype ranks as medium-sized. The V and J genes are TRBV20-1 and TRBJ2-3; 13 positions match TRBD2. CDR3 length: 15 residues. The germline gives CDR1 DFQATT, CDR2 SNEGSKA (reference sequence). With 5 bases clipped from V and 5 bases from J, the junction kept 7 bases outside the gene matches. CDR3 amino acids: CSAVTSGGARDTQYF. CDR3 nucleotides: TGCAGTGCTGTTACTAGCGGGGGGGCCAGAGATACGCAGTATTTT.

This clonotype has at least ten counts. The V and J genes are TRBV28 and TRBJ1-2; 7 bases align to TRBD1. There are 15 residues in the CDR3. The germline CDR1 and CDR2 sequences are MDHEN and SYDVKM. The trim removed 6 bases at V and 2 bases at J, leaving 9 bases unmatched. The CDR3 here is CASSPPDRANYGYTF. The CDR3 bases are TGTGCCAGCAGCCCCCCCGACAGGGCGAACTATGGCTACACCTTC.

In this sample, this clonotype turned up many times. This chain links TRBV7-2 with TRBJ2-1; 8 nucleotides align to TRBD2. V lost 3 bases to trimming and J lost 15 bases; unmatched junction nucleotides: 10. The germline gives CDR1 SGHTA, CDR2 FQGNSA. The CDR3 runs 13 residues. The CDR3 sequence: CASSFLQAGGPFF. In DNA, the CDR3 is TGTGCCAGCAGCTTCCTTCAGGCGGGAGGACCGTTCTTC.

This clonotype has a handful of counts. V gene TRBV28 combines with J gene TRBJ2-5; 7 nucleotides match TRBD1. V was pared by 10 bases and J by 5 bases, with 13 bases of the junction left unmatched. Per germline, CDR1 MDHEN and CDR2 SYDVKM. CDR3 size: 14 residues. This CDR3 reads CATQRTGAKETQYF. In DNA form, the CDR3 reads TGTGCCACCCAAAGGACAGGCGCGAAGGAGACCCAGTACTTC.

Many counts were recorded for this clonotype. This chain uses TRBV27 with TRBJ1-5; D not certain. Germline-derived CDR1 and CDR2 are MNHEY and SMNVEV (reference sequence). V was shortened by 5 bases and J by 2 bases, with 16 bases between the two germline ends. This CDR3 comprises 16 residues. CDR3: CASSPIDLGGNQPQHF. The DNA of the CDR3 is TGTGCCAGCAGTCCCATCGATTTGGGTGGCAATCAGCCCCAGCATTTT.

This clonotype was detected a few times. CDR3 in DNA: TGCGCCAGCAGTGTACTAGCGGGAGACGACGAGCAGTACTTC. Its translation is CASSVLAGDDEQYF. This chain links TRBV10-2 with TRBJ2-7; 11 bases fit TRBD2. The CDR3 sequence is 14 residues long. J gave up 5 bases and V 4 bases, and 4 bases lay outside the gene matches. CDR1 and CDR2 (germline): WSHSY, SAAADI.

The CDR3 loop reads CASSLGGSGSRYEQYF. In nucleotides, the CDR3 is TGTGCCAGCAGCTTAGGAGGTAGCGGGAGTAGGTACGAGCAGTACTTC. The chain carries TRBV7-8 and TRBJ2-7, with TRBD2 matching over 9 bases. CDR1 SGHVS and CDR2 FQNEAQ come from the germline V gene. The trim removed 1 base at V and 4 bases at J, leaving 8 bases unmatched. The CDR3 contains 16 residues.

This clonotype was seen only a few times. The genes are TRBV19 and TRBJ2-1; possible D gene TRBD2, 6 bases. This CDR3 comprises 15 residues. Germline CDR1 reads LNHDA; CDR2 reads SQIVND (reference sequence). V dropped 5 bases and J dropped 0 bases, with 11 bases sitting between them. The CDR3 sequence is CASSYYGSSYNEQFF. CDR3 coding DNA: TGTGCCAGTAGTTATTACGGGAGCTCCTACAATGAGCAGTTCTTC.

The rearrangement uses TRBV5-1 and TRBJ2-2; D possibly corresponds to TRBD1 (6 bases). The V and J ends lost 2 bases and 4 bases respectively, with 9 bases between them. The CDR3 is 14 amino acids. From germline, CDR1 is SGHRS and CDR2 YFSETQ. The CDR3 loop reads CASSFQGFTGELFF. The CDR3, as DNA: TGCGCCAGCAGCTTCCAGGGGTTCACCGGGGAGCTGTTTTTT.

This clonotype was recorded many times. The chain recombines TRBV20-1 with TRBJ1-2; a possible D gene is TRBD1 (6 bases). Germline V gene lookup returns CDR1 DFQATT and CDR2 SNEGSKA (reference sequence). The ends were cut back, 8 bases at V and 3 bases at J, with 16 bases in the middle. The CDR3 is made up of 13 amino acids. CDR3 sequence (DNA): TGCAGTCCTAAGGACAGAAATTACTATGGCTACACCTTC. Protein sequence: CSPKDRNYYGYTF.

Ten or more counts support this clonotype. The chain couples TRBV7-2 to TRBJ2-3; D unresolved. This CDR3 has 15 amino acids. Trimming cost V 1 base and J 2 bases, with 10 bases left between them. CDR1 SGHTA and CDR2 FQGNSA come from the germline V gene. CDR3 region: CASSLDFGFTDTQYF. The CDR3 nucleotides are TGTGCCAGCAGCTTAGATTTTGGGTTCACAGATACGCAGTATTTT.

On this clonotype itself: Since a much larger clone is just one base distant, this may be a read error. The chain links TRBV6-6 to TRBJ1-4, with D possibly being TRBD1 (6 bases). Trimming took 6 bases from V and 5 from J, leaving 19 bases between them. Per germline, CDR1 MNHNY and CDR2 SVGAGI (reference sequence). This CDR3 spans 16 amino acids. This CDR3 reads CASRRTGSASNEKLFF. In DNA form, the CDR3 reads TGTGCCAGCAGGCGAACAGGGAGCGCTTCCAATGAAAAACTGTTTTTT.

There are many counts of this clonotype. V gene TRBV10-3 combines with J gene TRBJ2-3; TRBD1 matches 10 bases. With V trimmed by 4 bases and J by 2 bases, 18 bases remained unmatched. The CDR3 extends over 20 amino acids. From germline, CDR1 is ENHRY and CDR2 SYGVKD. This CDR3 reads CAISARPGQGKGMVTDTQYF. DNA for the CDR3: TGTGCCATCAGTGCCCGCCCGGGACAGGGGAAGGGGATGGTCACAGATACGCAGTATTTT.

CDR3 coding DNA: TGTGCCAGTAGTATAGAAGGGTGGCAGAGCGATCAGCCCCAGCATTTT. Residues: CASSIEGWQSDQPQHF. The V and J genes are TRBV19 and TRBJ1-5; D is uncertain. The CDR3 covers 16 residues. V was shortened by 0 bases and J by 5 bases, with 14 bases between the two germline ends. CDR1 LNHDA and CDR2 SQIVND come from the germline V gene (reference sequence).

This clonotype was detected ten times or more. CDR3 residues: CASSLSRQGGKNIQYF. The CDR3 nucleotides are TGTGCCAGCAGTTTATCGCGCCAGGGCGGCAAAAACATTCAGTACTTC. The chain is built from TRBV12-3 or TRBV12-4 and TRBJ2-4; D possibly corresponds to TRBD1 (5 bases). This CDR3 is 16 amino acids long. The V and J ends lost 2 bases and 3 bases respectively, with 14 bases between them.

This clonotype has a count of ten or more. As DNA, the CDR3 is TGCAGTGCTACCTTTTTCGGGGGGGCGGGAGAGACCCAGTACTTC. Translation gives CSATFFGGAGETQYF. J is TRBJ2-5 and V is TRBV20-1; 8 nucleotides line up with TRBD2. Trimming at V came to 4 bases and at J to 4 bases, leaving 11 bases not matched to a gene. CDR3 size: 15 residues. The germline V gene encodes CDR1 DFQATT and CDR2 SNEGSKA (reference sequence).